These T cell receptor beta chains were read from a single sample in a study of CXCR3-negative and CXCR3-positive naive CD8 T cells. TCRdb re-called the 5' RACE reads; one entry per CDR3 protein, DNA not given. The sample shows roughly 8,000 distinct CDR3 sequences, and 1.6% sits with its ten largest clones. The sequencing sample was made of naive CXCR3- CD8+ T cells from blood. Receptors were obtained from a human donor in good health. Some clones in this sample may be carry-over from other donors' samples. Each CDR3 is given with its conserved first and last residue. Size is stated for part of the rows, as once, few or many counts, or as a class when the clone is expanded.

size	V	J	CDR3
-	TRBV9	TRBJ2-1	CASSTPGTKHEQFF
-	TRBV29-1	TRBJ2-2	CSVRDSLTGELFF
medium-sized	TRBV28	TRBJ2-5	CASSLPDNQETQYF
-	TRBV4-1	TRBJ2-1	CASSQVVAGGLEQFF
-	TRBV27	TRBJ2-1	CASSLSRGDNEQFF
-	TRBV12-3/TRBV12-4	TRBJ2-5	CASSLAPGETQYF
medium-sized	TRBV28	TRBJ2-1	CASSTTGYNEQFF
medium-sized	TRBV13	TRBJ1-1	CASSFRGRSLTEAFF
medium-sized	TRBV10-3	TRBJ2-1	CAISDSGTSGNEQFF
-	TRBV27	TRBJ2-1	CASVDGYNEQFF
-	TRBV2	TRBJ1-2	CASNRDSGDGYTF
medium-sized	TRBV7-8	TRBJ2-7	CASTILAGNSYEQYF
medium-sized	TRBV7-3	TRBJ2-1	CASSPEQGGPPYNEQFF
-	TRBV28	TRBJ2-2	CASSLVLNTGELFF
-	TRBV12-3/TRBV12-4	TRBJ2-7	CASSSPGTGVSYEQYF
-	TRBV20-1	TRBJ2-5	CSARDPWTSGRGETQYF
-	TRBV3-1	TRBJ1-2	CASSQDPGGDYGYTF
-	TRBV29-1	TRBJ2-7	CSVSSRTGGYEQYF
-	TRBV2	TRBJ2-1	CASLTSLSYNEQFF
-	TRBV7-8	TRBJ2-5	CASRPERTYQETQYF
medium-sized	TRBV5-1	TRBJ2-7	CASSATDPYEQYF
-	TRBV20-1	TRBJ1-2	CSAEPGASYGYTF
medium-sized	TRBV29-1	TRBJ2-1	CSVDHAGQGGNEQFF
-	TRBV5-6	TRBJ1-4	CASSLGQGFNEKLFF
medium-sized	TRBV29-1	TRBJ2-1	CSGLESYNEQFF
-	TRBV15	TRBJ2-7	CATSSERQGYEQYF
medium-sized	TRBV12-3/TRBV12-4	TRBJ1-4	CASSLSRGGEKLFF
medium-sized	TRBV20-1	TRBJ1-3	CSASPKFSGNTIYF
-	TRBV7-9	TRBJ2-1	CASSLNRTSGYNEQFF
-	TRBV21-1	TRBJ2-3	CASGTTDTQYF
-	TRBV4-1	TRBJ2-1	CASSQRVYNEQFF
-	TRBV2	TRBJ2-5	CASSETGAKETQYF
-	TRBV2	TRBJ2-1	CASKYRGQYNEQFF